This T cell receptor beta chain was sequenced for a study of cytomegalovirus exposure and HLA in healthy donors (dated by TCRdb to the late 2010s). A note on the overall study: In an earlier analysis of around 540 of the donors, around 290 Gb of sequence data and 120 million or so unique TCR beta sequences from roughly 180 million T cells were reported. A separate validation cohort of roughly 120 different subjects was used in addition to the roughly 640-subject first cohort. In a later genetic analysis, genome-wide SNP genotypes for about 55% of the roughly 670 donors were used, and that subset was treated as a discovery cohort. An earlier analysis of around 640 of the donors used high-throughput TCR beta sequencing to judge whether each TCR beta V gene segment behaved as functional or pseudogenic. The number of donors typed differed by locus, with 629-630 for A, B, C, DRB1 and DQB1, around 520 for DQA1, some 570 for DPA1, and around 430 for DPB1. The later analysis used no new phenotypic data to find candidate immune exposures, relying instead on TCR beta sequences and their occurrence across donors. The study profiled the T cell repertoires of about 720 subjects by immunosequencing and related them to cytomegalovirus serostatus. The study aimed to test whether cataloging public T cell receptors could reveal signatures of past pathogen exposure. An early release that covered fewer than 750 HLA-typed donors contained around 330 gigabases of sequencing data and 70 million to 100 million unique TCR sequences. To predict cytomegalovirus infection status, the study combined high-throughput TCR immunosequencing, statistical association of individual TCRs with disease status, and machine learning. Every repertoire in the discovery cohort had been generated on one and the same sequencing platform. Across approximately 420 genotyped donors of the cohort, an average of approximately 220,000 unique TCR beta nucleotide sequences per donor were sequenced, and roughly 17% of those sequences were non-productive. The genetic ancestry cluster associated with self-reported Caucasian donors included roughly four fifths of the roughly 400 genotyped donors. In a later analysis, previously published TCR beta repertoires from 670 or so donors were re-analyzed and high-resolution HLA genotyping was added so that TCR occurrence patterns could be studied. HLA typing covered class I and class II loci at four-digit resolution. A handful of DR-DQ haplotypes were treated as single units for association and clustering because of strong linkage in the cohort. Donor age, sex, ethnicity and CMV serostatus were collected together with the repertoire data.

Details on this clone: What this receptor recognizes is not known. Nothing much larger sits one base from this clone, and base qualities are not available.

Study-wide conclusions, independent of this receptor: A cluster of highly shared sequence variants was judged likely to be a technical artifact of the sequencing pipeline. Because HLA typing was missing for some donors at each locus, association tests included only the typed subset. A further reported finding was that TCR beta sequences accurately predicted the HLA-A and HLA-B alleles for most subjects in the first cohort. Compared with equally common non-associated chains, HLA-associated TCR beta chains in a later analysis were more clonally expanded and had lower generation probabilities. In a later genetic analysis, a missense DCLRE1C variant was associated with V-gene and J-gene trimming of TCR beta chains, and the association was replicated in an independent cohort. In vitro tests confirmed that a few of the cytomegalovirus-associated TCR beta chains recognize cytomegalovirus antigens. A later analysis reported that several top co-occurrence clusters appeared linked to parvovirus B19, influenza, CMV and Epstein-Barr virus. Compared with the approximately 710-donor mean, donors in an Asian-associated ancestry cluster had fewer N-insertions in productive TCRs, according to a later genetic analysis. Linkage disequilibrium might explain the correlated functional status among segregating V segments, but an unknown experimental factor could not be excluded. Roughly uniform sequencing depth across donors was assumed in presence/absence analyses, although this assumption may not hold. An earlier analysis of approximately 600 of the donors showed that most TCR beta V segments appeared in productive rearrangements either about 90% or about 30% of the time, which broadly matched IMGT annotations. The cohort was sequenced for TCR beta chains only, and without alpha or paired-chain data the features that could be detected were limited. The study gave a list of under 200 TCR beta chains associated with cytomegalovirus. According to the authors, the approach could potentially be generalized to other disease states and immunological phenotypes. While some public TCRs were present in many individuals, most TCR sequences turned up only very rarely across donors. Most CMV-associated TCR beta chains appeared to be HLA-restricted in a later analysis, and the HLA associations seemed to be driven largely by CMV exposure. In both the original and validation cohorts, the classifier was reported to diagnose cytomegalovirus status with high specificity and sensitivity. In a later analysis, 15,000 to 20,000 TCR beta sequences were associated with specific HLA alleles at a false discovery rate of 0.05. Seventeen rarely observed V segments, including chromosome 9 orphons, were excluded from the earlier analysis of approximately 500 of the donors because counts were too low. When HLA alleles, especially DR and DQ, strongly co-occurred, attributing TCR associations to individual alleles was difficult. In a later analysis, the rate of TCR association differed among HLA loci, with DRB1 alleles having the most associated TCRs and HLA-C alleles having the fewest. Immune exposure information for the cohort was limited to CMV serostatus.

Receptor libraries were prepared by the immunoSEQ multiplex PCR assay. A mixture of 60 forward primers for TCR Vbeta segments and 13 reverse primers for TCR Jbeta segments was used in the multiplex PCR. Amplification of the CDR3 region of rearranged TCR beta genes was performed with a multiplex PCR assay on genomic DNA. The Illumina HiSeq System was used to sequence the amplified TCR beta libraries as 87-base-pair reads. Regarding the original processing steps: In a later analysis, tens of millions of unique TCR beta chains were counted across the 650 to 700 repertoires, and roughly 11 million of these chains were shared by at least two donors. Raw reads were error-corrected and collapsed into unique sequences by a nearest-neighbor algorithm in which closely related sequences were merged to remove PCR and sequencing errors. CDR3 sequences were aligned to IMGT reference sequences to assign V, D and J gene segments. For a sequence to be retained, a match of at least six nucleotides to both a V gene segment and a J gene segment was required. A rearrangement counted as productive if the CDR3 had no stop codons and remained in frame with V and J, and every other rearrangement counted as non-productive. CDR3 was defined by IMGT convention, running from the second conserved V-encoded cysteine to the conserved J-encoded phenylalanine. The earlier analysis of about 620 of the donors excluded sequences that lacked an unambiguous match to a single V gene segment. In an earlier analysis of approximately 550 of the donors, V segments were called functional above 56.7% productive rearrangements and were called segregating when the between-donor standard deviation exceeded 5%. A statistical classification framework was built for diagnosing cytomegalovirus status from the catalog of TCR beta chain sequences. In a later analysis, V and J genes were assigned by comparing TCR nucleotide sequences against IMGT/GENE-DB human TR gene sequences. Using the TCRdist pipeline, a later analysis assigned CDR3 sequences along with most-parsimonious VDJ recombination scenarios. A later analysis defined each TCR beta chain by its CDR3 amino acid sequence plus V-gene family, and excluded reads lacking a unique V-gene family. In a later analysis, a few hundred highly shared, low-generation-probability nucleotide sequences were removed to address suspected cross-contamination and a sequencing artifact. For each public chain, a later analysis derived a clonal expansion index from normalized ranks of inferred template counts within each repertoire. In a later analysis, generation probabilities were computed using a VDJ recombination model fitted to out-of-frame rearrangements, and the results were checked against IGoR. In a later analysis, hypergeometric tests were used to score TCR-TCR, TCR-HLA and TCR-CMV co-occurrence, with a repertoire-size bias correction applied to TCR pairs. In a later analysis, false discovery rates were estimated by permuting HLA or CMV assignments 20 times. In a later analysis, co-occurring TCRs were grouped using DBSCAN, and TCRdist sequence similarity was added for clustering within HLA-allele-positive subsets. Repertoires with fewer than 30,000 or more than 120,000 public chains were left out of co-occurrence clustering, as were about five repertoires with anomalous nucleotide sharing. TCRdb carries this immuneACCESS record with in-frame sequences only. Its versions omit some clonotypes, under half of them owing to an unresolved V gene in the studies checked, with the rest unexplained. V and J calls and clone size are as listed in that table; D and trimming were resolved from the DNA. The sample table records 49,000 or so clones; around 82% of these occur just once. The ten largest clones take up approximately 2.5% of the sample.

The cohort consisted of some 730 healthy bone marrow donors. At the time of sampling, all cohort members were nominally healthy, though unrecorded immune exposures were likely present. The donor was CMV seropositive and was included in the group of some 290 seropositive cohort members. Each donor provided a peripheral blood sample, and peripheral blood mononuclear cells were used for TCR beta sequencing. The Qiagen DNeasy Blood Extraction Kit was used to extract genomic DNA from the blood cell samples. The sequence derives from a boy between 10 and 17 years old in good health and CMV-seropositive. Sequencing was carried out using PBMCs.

The nucleotides are TGTGCCAGCAGCTCAAGTGGGGGGGGTGAAGCTTTCTTT. Protein translation: CASSSSGGGEAFF. The sequence joins TRBV7-3 to TRBJ1-1; TRBD1 could be the D gene, as 5 bases match. Including the terminal cysteine and phenylalanine, the CDR3 comprises 13 residues. CDR3 DNA only is kept here, 39 bases in frame from base 1. Via the germline V gene, CDR1 is SGHTA and CDR2 FQGTGA. V gives up 4 bases and J gives up 7 bases, and the segment between their germline ends measures 13 bases.